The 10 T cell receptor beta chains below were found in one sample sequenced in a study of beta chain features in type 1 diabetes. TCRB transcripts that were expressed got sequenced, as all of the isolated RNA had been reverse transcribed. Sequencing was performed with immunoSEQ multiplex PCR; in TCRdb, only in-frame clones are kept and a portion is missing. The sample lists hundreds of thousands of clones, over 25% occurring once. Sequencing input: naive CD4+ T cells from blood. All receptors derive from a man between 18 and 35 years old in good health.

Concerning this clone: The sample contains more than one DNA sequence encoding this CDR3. CDR3 nucleotides: TGTGCCAGCTCACCAGGACAGGGCAATGAGCAGTTCTTC. This codes for CASSPGQGNEQFF. V gene TRBV18 combines with J gene TRBJ2-1; TRBD1 matches 8 bases. Germline loops: CDR1 KGHSH, CDR2 LQKENI. The V and J ends lost 2 bases and 6 bases, in that order; junction bases with no gene match: 0. This CDR3 is built from 13 residues. Complete variable domain (other parts from reference TRBV18 and TRBJ2-1): NAGVMQNPRHLVRRRGQEARLRCSPMKGHSHVYWYRQLPEEGLKFMVYLQKENIIDESGMPKERFSAEFPKEGPSILRIQQVVRGDSAAYFCASSPGQGNEQFFGPGTRLTVL.

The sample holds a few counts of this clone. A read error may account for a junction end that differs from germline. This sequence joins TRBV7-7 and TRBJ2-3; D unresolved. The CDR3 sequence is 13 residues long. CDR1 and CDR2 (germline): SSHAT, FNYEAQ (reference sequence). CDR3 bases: TGTGCTAGCAGCCCCGAACTCCGCGGCGAGCAGTATTTT. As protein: CASSPELRGEQYF. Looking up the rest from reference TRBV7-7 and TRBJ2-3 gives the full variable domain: GAGVSQSPRYKVTKRGQDVTLRCDPISSHATLYWYQQALGQGPEFLTYFNYEAQPDKSGLPSDRFSAERPEGSISTLTIQRTEQRDSAMYRCASSPELRGEQYFGPGTRLTVL.

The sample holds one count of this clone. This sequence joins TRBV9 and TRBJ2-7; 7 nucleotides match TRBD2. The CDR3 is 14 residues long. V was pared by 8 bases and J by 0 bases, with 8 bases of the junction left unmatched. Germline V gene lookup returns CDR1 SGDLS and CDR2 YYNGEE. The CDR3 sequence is CASTRLAHSYEQYF. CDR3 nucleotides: TGTGCCAGTACCAGACTAGCCCACTCCTACGAGCAGTACTTC.

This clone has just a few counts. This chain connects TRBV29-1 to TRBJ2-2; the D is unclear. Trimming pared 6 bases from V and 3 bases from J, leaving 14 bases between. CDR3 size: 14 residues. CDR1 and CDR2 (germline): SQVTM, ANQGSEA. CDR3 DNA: TGCAGCGTGGACGGCGCTACGGACACCGGGGAGCTGTTTTTT. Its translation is CSVDGATDTGELFF.

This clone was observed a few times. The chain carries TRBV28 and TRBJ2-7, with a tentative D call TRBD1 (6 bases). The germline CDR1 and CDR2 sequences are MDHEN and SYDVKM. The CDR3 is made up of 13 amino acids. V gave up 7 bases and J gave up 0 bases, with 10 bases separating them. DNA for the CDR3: TGTGCCAGCATGACAGGCGGCTCCTACGAGCAGTACTTC. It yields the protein CASMTGGSYEQYF.

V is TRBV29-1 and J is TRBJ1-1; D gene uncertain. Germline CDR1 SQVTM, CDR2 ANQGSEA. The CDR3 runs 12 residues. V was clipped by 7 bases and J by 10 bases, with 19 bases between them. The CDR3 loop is CSGTWPFGRAFF. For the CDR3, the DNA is TGCAGCGGAACGTGGCCGTTTGGAAGAGCTTTCTTT.

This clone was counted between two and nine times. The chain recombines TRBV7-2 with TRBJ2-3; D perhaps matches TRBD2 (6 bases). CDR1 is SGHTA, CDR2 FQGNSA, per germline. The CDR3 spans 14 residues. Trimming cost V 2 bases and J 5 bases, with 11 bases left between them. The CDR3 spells CASSLTRGIDTQYF. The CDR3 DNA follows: TGTGCCAGCAGCTTAACTCGGGGGATAGATACGCAGTATTTT.

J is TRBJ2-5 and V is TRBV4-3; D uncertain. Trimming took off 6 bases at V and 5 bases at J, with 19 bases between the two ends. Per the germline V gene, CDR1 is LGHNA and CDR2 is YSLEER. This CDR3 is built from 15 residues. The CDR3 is CASRRSQYGRETQYF. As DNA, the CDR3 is TGCGCCAGCAGAAGAAGCCAATATGGACGGGAGACCCAGTACTTC.

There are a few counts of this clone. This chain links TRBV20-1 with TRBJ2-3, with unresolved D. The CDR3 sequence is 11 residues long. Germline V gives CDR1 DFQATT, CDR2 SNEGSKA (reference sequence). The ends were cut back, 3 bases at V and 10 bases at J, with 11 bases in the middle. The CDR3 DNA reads TGCAGTGCTAGTGGCGCGACCCCGCAGTATTTT. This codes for CSASGATPQYF.

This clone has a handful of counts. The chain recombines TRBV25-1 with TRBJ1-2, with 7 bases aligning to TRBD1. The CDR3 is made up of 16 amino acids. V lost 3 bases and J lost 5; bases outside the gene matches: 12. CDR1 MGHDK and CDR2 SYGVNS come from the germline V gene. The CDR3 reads CASSDHLDRSTYGYTF. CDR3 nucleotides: TGTGCCAGCAGTGATCATCTGGACAGGAGCACTTATGGCTACACCTTC.